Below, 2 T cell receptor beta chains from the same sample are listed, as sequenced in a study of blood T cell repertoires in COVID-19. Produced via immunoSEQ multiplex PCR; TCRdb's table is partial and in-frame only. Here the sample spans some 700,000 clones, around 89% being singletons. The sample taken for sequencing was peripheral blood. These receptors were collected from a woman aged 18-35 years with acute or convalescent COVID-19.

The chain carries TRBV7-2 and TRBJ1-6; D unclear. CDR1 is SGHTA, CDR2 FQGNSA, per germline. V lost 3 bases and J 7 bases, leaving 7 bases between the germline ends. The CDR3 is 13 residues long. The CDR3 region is CASSLGSNSPLHF. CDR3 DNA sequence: TGTGCCAGCAGCTTGGGCAGCAATTCACCCCTCCACTTT.

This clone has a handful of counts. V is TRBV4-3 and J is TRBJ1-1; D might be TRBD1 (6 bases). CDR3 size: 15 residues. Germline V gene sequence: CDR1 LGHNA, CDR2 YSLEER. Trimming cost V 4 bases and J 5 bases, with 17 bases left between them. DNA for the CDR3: TGCGCCAGCAGCCCCATACAGGGTGAAAGTACTGAAGCTTTCTTT. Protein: CASSPIQGESTEAFF.